This T cell receptor (beta chain) derives from a study of cytomegalovirus exposure and HLA in healthy donors. Background on the study: A subsequent analysis reported that the roughly 130 validation repertoires were produced on the same platform that had also been used for the 600 to 700 first-cohort repertoires. Study results and caveats: Many donors shared some public TCRs, even though most TCR sequences were rare.

CDR1 GTSNPN and CDR2 SVGIG come from the germline V gene (reference sequence). The V and J ends lost 0 bases and 3 bases respectively, with 20 bases between them. The CDR3 spans 18 residues. As for this clone: The antigen remains undetermined.

Only in-frame clones appear in the TCRdb table, and some are missing; sequencing was by immunoSEQ multiplex PCR. The sample gives some 150,000 clones, roughly nine tenths of which show up once; 2.5% to 4% is in the top ten. The sample comprised PBMCs. This clonotype was obtained from a woman younger than 30 in good health and CMV-seropositive. The rearrangement links TRBV30 to TRBJ2-2, with TRBD1 as a possible D gene (6 bases). As DNA, the CDR3 is TGTGCCTGGAGTGTAGGAAGGGTAGGTCGACAGGACACCGGGGAGCTGTTTTTT. It encodes CAWSVGRVGRQDTGELFF. Supplemented by reference TRBV30 and TRBJ2-2, the full variable domain reads SQTIHQWPATLVQPVGSPLSLECTVEGTSNPNLYWYRQAAGRGLQLLFYSVGIGQISSEVPQNLSASRPQDRQFILSSKKLLLSDSGFYLCAWSVGRVGRQDTGELFFGEGSRLTVL.